This TCR beta chain is from a study of blood T cell repertoires in COVID-19. Study-level information: In each case, the material was cDNA or gDNA derived from T cells, B-cell-depleted T cells, or PBMCs.

As processed by the authors: How many nucleated cells were present was estimated from reference gene primer amplification. Produced via immunoSEQ multiplex PCR; TCRdb's table is partial and in-frame only. V and J calls and clone size are given by that table; D and trimming were obtained from the DNA. The table shows approximately 55,000 clones, with about 80% occurring only once. CDR3 size: 14 residues. Germline values: CDR1 MGHRA, CDR2 YSYEKL. About this clone itself: One end of the junction does not line up with germline, which may come from a read error.

One Seattle source followed patients from active infection through their disease course. Specimen: peripheral blood. The receptor's source is a man aged 25-45 years with COVID-19, enrolled during active disease. The genes are TRBV4-1 and TRBJ2-7; D possibly corresponds to TRBD1 (5 bases). The CDR3 sequence is CASSQDRLNRFVDF. CDR3 DNA: TGCGCCAGCAGCCAAGATCGTCTCAACAGGTTCGTTGACTTC.